Listed below are T cell receptor beta chains from one sample, sequenced in a study of T cell changes during pregnancy in multiple sclerosis. TCRdb's table, derived via immunoSEQ multiplex PCR, lists solely in-frame clones and lacks some. The repertoire includes 56,000 or so clones, around 89% of them detected once, and approximately 2% sits in the top ten. The sample here was peripheral blood, taken after pregnancy. These TCRs come from a female donor with multiple sclerosis, enrolled in a pregnancy study. CDR3s include the opening cysteine and the closing phenylalanine or tryptophan. The D gene is left open where the match is weak. Not all rows give a size; the values are once, few, many and, for expanded clones, a class.

cdr3_aa | cdr3_nt | v_call | d_call | j_call | clone_size
CASSRDRGVGYTF | TGCGCCAGCAGCCGAGACAGGGGCGTGGGCTACACCTTC | TRBV4-1 | TRBD1 | TRBJ1-2 | NA
CASSPGLAGAVRETQYF | TGTGCCAGCTCACCTGGACTAGCGGGGGCCGTAAGAGAGACCCAGTACTTC | TRBV18 | TRBD2 | TRBJ2-5 | NA
CASSWTENYNEQFF | TGTGCCAGCTCCTGGACAGAGAACTACAATGAGCAGTTCTTC | TRBV25-1 | NA | TRBJ2-1 | NA
CASSLGGGLTGELFF | TGTGCCAGCAGCTTGGGCGGGGGTTTGACCGGGGAGCTGTTTTTT | TRBV7-8 | TRBD2 | TRBJ2-2 | NA
CASSPGLADDNEQFF | TGCGCCAGCAGCCCGGGACTAGCGGATGACAATGAGCAGTTCTTC | TRBV5-1 | TRBD2 | TRBJ2-1 | NA
CAWSVKREAPNEKLFF | TGTGCCTGGAGTGTAAAGCGGGAGGCCCCTAATGAAAAACTGTTTTTT | TRBV30 | NA | TRBJ1-4 | NA
CASSTTGAIEYEQYF | TGTGCCAGTAGTACGACAGGGGCGATAGAATACGAGCAGTACTTC | TRBV19 | TRBD1 | TRBJ2-7 | NA
CASSLVPEGHSGNTIYF | TGTGCCAGCAGCTTAGTCCCAGAGGGACACTCTGGAAACACCATATATTTT | TRBV7-8 | NA | TRBJ1-3 | few
CASSLPGEVAEAFF | TGTGCCAGCAGTTTACCGGGGGAGGTCGCTGAAGCTTTCTTT | TRBV28 | NA | TRBJ1-1 | NA
CASSSAGRGGLDTQYF | TGCGCCAGCAGCTCGGCGGGGCGGGGAGGTTTAGATACGCAGTATTTT | TRBV5-1 | NA | TRBJ2-3 | NA
CASSLEGAREKLFF | TGCGCCAGCAGCTTGGAGGGGGCGCGGGAAAAACTGTTTTTT | TRBV5-1 | TRBD1 | TRBJ1-4 | NA
CASSFQGAPGNTIYF | TGCGCCAGCAGTTTTCAGGGGGCGCCTGGAAACACCATATATTTT | TRBV5-1 | TRBD1 | TRBJ1-3 | NA
CASRTSGAGYEQYF | TGTGCCAGTAGGACTAGCGGGGCCGGGTACGAGCAGTACTTC | TRBV19 | TRBD2 | TRBJ2-7 | once
CSVEDQGGGYTF | TGCAGCGTTGAAGACCAGGGCGGCGGCTACACCTTC | TRBV29-1 | NA | TRBJ1-2 | few
CASSHPNRDSNNSPLHF | TGTGCCAGCAGCCACCCCAACCGGGACAGTAATAATTCACCCCTCCACTTT | TRBV7-9 | TRBD1 | TRBJ1-6 | few
CASSLLGAHTDTQYF | TGCGCCAGCAGCTTGCTTGGGGCCCACACAGATACGCAGTATTTT | TRBV5-1 | NA | TRBJ2-3 | NA
CASGRTGEGGYTF | TGTGCCAGCGGCCGGACAGGGGAAGGTGGCTACACCTTC | TRBV6-5 | TRBD1 | TRBJ1-2 | NA
CASSQRFTNRDRATNEKLFF | TGTGCCAGCAGTCAAAGGTTCACGAACAGGGATCGAGCAACTAATGAAAAACTGTTTTTT | TRBV28 | NA | TRBJ1-4 | NA
CASSQEGSSGANVLTF | TGCGCCAGCAGCCAAGAAGGGAGCTCTGGGGCCAACGTCCTGACTTTC | TRBV4-1 | NA | TRBJ2-6 | NA
CASSPFHRVGYLGAFF | TGTGCCAGCAGCCCCTTTCACAGGGTGGGGTACTTAGGGGCTTTCTTT | TRBV11-3 | NA | TRBJ1-1 | once
CASSADRHTEAFF | TGTGCCAGCAGTGCTGACAGACACACTGAAGCTTTCTTT | TRBV6-1 | NA | TRBJ1-1 | NA
CASSQAPGGLETQYF | TGCGCCAGCAGCCAAGCCCCTGGGGGGTTAGAGACCCAGTACTTC | TRBV4-1 | NA | TRBJ2-5 | NA
CAWSPGLANPDTQYF | TGTGCCTGGAGCCCGGGACTAGCGAACCCAGATACGCAGTATTTT | TRBV30 | TRBD2 | TRBJ2-3 | NA
CASSISDRGYVREQYF | TGTGCCAGTAGTATATCTGACAGGGGCTACGTGAGGGAGCAGTACTTC | TRBV19 | TRBD1 | TRBJ2-7 | NA
CASSVYRGPRPQYF | TGTGCCAGCAGCGTCTACAGGGGGCCCAGGCCCCAGTACTTC | TRBV7-2 | TRBD1 | TRBJ2-5 | NA
CASSVAAGTAYGYTF | TGTGCCAGCAGCGTAGCTGCGGGGACAGCCTATGGCTACACCTTC | TRBV9 | TRBD1 | TRBJ1-2 | NA
CAWSVAPQAPQHF | TGTGCCTGGAGTGTCGCGCCACAGGCACCCCAGCATTTT | TRBV30 | NA | TRBJ1-5 | NA
CAREQGSSGANVLTF | TGCGCCAGGGAACAGGGATCCTCTGGGGCCAACGTCCTGACTTTC | TRBV4-1 | NA | TRBJ2-6 | NA
CASSPSAGGMNTEAFF | TGTGCCAGCAGTCCCTCGGCCGGGGGTATGAACACTGAAGCTTTCTTT | TRBV28 | NA | TRBJ1-1 | NA
CASSLAAGGTSPLHF | TGTGCCAGCAGCTTGGCGGCGGGGGGTACTTCACCCCTCCACTTT | TRBV5-4 | NA | TRBJ1-6 | NA
CASSVLAGGDSPLHF | TGTGCCAGCAGTGTGCTGGCCGGGGGTGATTCACCCCTCCACTTT | TRBV6-1 | NA | TRBJ1-6 | NA
CAWAGQGETQYF | TGTGCCTGGGCGGGACAGGGAGAGACCCAGTACTTC | TRBV30 | TRBD1 | TRBJ2-5 | NA
CASSWDPGQVSDTQYF | TGTGCCAGCAGCTGGGACCCGGGACAGGTTTCAGATACGCAGTATTTT | TRBV5-5 | TRBD1 | TRBJ2-3 | NA
CASSVALSELTDTQYF | TGTGCCAGCAGCGTTGCCCTTAGCGAGCTCACAGATACGCAGTATTTT | TRBV9 | NA | TRBJ2-3 | NA
CASSEAQEDTQYF | TGTGCCAGCAGTGAAGCGCAGGAAGATACGCAGTATTTT | TRBV2 | NA | TRBJ2-3 | NA
CASSLSGTGDEKLFF | TGTGCCAGCAGCTTATCCGGGACAGGGGATGAAAAACTGTTTTTT | TRBV7-2 | TRBD1 | TRBJ1-4 | NA
CSVVYSQRYNEQFF | TGCAGCGTTGTTTACAGCCAAAGATACAATGAGCAGTTCTTC | TRBV29-1 | NA | TRBJ2-1 | NA
CASSAGGMRGEKLFF | TGTGCCAGCAGCGCCGGGGGGATGCGAGGTGAAAAACTGTTTTTT | TRBV5-4 | NA | TRBJ1-4 | once
CASTTDRSWQGYTF | TGTGCCAGCACGACCGACAGGTCGTGGCAGGGCTACACCTTC | TRBV6-6 | NA | TRBJ1-2 | NA
CASSFVIDTEAFF | TGTGCCAGCAGTTTCGTAATTGACACTGAAGCTTTCTTT | TRBV28 | NA | TRBJ1-1 | NA
CASSLVHGSYGYTF | TGTGCCAGCAGCTTGGTTCACGGGAGCTATGGCTACACCTTC | TRBV5-8 | NA | TRBJ1-2 | NA
CASSAPGGYTF | TGTGCCAGCAGTGCTCCAGGGGGCTACACCTTC | TRBV2 | NA | TRBJ1-2 | NA
CASRDTGNQPQHF | TGTGCCAGCAGAGACACAGGGAATCAGCCCCAGCATTTT | TRBV2 | NA | TRBJ1-5 | NA
CASIVTGGVRSTDTQYF | TGTGCCAGCATCGTGACAGGGGGCGTTCGGAGCACAGATACGCAGTATTTT | TRBV7-9 | TRBD1 | TRBJ2-3 | once